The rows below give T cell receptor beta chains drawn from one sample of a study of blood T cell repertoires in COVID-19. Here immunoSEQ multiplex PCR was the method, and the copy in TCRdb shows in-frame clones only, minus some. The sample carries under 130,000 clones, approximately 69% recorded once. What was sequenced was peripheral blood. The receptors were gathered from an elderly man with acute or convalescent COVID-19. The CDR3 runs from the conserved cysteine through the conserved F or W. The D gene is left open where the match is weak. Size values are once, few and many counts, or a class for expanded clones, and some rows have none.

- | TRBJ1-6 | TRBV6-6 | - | CASSAVGQGNSPLHF | TGTGCCAGCAGCGCCGTGGGGCAGGGAAATTCACCCCTCCACTTT
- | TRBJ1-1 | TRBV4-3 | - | CASSQDRGFANTEAFF | TGCGCCAGCAGCCAAGATCGAGGATTCGCGAACACTGAAGCTTTCTTT
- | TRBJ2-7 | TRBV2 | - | CASSARLEADEQYF | TGTGCCAGCAGTGCTCGCCTGGAGGCGGACGAGCAGTACTTC
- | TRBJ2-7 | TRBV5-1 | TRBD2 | CARSPGLAGFYEQYF | TGCGCCAGGTCCCCGGGACTAGCGGGATTTTACGAGCAGTACTTC
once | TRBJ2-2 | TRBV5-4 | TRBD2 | CASSPTGGISTGELFF | TGTGCCAGCAGCCCCACCGGGGGGATTAGCACCGGGGAGCTGTTTTTT
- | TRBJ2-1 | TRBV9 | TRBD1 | CASSDRDRDNEQFF | TGTGCCAGCAGCGACCGGGACAGAGACAATGAGCAGTTCTTC
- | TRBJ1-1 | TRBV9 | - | CASSVGFRNTEAFF | TGTGCCAGCAGCGTAGGTTTTAGGAACACTGAAGCTTTCTTT
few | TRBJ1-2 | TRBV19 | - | CASSTGGRTTNYGYTF | TGTGCCAGTAGCACCGGAGGCAGGACTACTAACTATGGCTACACCTTC
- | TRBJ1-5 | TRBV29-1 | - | CSVQSVPNQPQHF | TGCAGCGTTCAGTCAGTGCCCAATCAGCCCCAGCATTTT
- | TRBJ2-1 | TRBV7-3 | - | CASSFGLGLYNEQFF | TGTGCCAGCAGCTTCGGACTCGGATTATACAATGAGCAGTTCTTC
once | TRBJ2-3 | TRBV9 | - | CASSPLLSSTDTQYF | TGTGCCAGCAGCCCGCTACTGTCTAGCACAGATACGCAGTATTTT
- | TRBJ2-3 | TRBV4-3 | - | CASSPGVQGSDTQYF | TGCGCCAGCAGCCCCGGGGTCCAGGGGTCAGATACGCAGTATTTT
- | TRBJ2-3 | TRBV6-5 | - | CASTESGSSTDTQYF | TGTGCCAGCACCGAAAGTGGGAGCTCGACAGATACGCAGTATTTT
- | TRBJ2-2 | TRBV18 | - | CASSPGPLTGELFF | TGTGCCAGCTCACCGGGGCCACTCACCGGGGAGCTGTTTTTT
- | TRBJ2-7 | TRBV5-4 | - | CASSFAGPTVWYF | TGTGCCAGCAGCTTCGCGGGCCCAACCGTTTGGTACTTC
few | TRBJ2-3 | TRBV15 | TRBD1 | CATSRDLGTGESTDTQYF | TGTGCCACCAGCAGAGATCTTGGGACAGGGGAATCCACAGATACGCAGTATTTT
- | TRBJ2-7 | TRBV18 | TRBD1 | CASSPGTGAEQYF | TGTGCCAGCTCCCCCGGGACAGGAGCCGAGCAGTACTTC
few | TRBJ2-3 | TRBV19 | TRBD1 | CASKGAYSTDTQYF | TGTGCCAGTAAGGGGGCCTACTCCACAGATACGCAGTATTTT
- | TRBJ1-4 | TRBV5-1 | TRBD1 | CASSLRTGGTTNEKLFF | TGCGCCAGCAGCTTACGGACAGGGGGTACAACTAATGAAAAACTGTTTTTT
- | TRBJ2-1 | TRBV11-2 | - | CASSLRGAVNNEQFF | TGTGCCAGCAGCTTAAGAGGAGCGGTAAACAATGAGCAGTTCTTC
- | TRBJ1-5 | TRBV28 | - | CASSLYNPSEPQHF | TGTGCCAGCAGTTTATACAACCCGAGCGAGCCCCAGCATTTT
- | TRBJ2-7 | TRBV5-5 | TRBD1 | CASSFLDREYEQYF | TGTGCCAGCAGCTTTTTGGACAGGGAGTACGAGCAGTACTTC
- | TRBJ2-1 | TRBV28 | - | CASSPFGTYNEQFF | TGTGCCAGCAGCCCCTTCGGGACCTACAATGAGCAGTTCTTC
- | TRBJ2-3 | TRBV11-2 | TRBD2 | CASSLAGGNTDTQYF | TGTGCCAGCAGCTTAGCGGGAGGGAACACAGATACGCAGTATTTT
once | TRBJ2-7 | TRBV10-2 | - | CASSVGGGPYEQYF | TGCGCCAGCAGTGTGGGGGGAGGCCCCTACGAGCAGTACTTC
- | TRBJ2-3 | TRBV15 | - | CATSRDLSPDTQYF | TGTGCCACCAGCAGAGATCTATCCCCAGATACGCAGTATTTT